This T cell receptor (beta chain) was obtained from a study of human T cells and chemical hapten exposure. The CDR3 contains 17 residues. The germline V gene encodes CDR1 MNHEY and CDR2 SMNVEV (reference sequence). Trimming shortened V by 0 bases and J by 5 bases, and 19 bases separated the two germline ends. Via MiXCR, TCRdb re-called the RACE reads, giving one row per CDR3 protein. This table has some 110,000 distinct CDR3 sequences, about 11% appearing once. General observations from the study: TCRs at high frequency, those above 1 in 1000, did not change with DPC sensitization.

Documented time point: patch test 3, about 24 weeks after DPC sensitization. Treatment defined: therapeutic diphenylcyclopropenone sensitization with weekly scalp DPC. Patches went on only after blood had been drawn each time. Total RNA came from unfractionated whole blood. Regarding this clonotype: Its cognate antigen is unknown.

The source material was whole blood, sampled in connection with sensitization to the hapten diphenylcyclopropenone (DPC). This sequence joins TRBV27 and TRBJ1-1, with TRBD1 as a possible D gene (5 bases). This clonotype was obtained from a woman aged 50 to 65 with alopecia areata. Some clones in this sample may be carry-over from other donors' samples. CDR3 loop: CASSLSALTWGRTEAFF. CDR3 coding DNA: TGTGCCAGCAGTTTATCAGCCCTTACATGGGGGAGGACTGAAGCTTTCTTT.